One sample yielded the 15 T cell receptor beta chains listed below, sequenced in a study of control samples from healthy donors and cancer patients. The method was immunoSEQ multiplex PCR; TCRdb's version includes in-frame clones alone and lacks a portion of them. The table lists approximately 120,000 clones, 70% to 90% of them singletons. Sequencing used blood. The receptors shown here come from a man between 60 and 70 years old in good health.

This clone showed up just once. The V call is TRBV12-3 or TRBV12-4, the J call TRBJ2-7; D unresolved. Trimming stripped 3 bases from V and 6 bases from J, with 12 bases between. This CDR3 is built from 13 residues. The CDR3 nucleotides are TGTGCCAGCAGTTTTGATCAGGCGAGCGAGCAGTACTTC. Translated: CASSFDQASEQYF.

The rearrangement joins TRBV4-3 to TRBJ1-6, with 7 nucleotides matching TRBD1. The CDR3 covers 15 residues. CDR1 and CDR2 from the germline V gene are LGHNA and YSLEER. V was pared by 5 bases and J by 7 bases, with 8 bases of the junction left unmatched. CDR3 sequence reads: CASSNNRGWNSPLHF. For the CDR3, the DNA is TGCGCCAGCAGCAACAACAGGGGATGGAATTCACCCCTCCACTTT.

The chain couples TRBV4-2 to TRBJ2-7; 7 nucleotides match TRBD1. Germline V gene sequence: CDR1 LGHNA, CDR2 YNFKEQ. J lost 2 bases, V lost 0 bases, and 1 base had no gene match. This CDR3 is 14 amino acids long. CDR3 nucleotide sequence: TGTGCCAGCAGCCAAGAAACAGGGGCCTACGAGCAGTACTTC. Translating it yields CASSQETGAYEQYF.

This clone was observed a single time. This chain uses TRBV10-1 with TRBJ2-3; D tentatively reads TRBD1 or TRBD2 (6 bases each). Germline CDR1 and CDR2: WNHNN and SYGVQD (reference sequence). The CDR3 has 14 amino acids. Between the trimmed V and J ends, which lost 5 bases and 3 bases, there was a span of 12 bases. As DNA, the CDR3 is TGCGCCAGCAGTTCGGGGGCCGGAACAGATACGCAGTATTTT. Its protein is CASSSGAGTDTQYF.

The gene calls are TRBV11-2 and TRBJ2-3; 8 positions match TRBD2. Germline values: CDR1 SGHAT, CDR2 FQNNGV. The V and J ends lost 6 bases and 4 bases, in that order; junction bases with no gene match: 9. CDR3 size: 15 residues. The chain's CDR3 is CASSAQAGVADTQYF. The CDR3 region has the DNA TGTGCCAGCAGTGCCCAAGCGGGGGTGGCAGATACGCAGTATTTT.

The V call is TRBV19, the J call TRBJ1-2, with TRBD1 matching over 8 bases. Per germline, CDR1 LNHDA and CDR2 SQIVND (reference sequence). V gave up 7 bases and J gave up 3 bases; unmatched junction bases: 10. CDR3 size: 15 residues. This CDR3 is CASIKGRGLDYGYTF. The CDR3 nucleotides are TGTGCCAGTATCAAGGGCAGGGGGCTGGACTATGGCTACACCTTC. The full variable domain, in which reference TRBV19 and TRBJ1-2 provide the parts outside the CDR3, is DGGITQSPKYLFRKEGQNVTLSCEQNLNHDAMYWYRQDPGQGLRLIYYSQIVNDFQKGDIAEGYSVSREKKESFPLTVTSAQKNPTAFYLCASIKGRGLDYGYTFGSGTRLTVV.

The chain employs TRBV3-1 (or the pseudogene TRBV3-2) and TRBJ1-6; D is uncertain. This CDR3 is 15 amino acids long. Germline V gene lookup returns CDR1 LGHDT and CDR2 YNNKEL (reference sequence). With 0 bases removed from V and 6 bases from J, the gap between germline ends came to 9 bases. This chain's CDR3 is CASSQEAAGNSPLHF. The DNA for the CDR3 is TGTGCCAGCAGCCAAGAAGCGGCGGGTAATTCACCCCTCCACTTT.

The rearrangement uses TRBV10-1 and TRBJ2-3, with TRBD1 matching 9 bases. CDR1 is WNHNN and CDR2 is SYGVQD in the germline V gene (reference sequence). Trimming cost V 3 bases and J 2 bases; bases outside gene matches: 6. The CDR3 is 16 residues long. The CDR3 sequence: CASSEVGTGITDTQYF. The CDR3 bases are TGCGCCAGCAGTGAAGTCGGGACAGGGATCACAGATACGCAGTATTTT.

J is TRBJ1-1 and V is TRBV5-6; 7 bases fit TRBD1. The CDR3 is 13 residues long. The V gene's germline CDR1 is SGHDT and CDR2 YYEEEE. The junction had 4 bases not matched to a gene; V was cut back by 4 bases and J by 4 bases. The CDR3 is CASSHGTVTEAFF. The CDR3, as DNA: TGTGCCAGCAGCCACGGGACAGTCACTGAAGCTTTCTTT. The full variable domain, with the rest looked up from reference TRBV5-6 and TRBJ1-1, is DAGVTQSPTHLIKTRGQQVTLRCSPKSGHDTVSWYQQALGQGPQFIFQYYEEEERQRGNFPDRFSGHQFPNYSSELNVNALLLGDSALYLCASSHGTVTEAFFGQGTRLTVV.

As DNA, the CDR3 is TGCAGTGCTAGTTGGACAGGGGGAACAGATACGCAGTATTTT. This codes for CSASWTGGTDTQYF. The chain carries TRBV20-1 and TRBJ2-3; TRBD1 agrees at 10 bases. Germline V gene lookup returns CDR1 DFQATT and CDR2 SNEGSKA (reference sequence). V was pared by 3 bases and J by 3 bases, with 3 bases of the junction left unmatched. The CDR3 covers 14 residues.

This chain connects TRBV19 to TRBJ1-1; D may be TRBD1 (6 bases). Germline assignment: CDR1 LNHDA and CDR2 SQIVND (reference sequence). V gave up 3 bases and J gave up 1 base, with 9 bases separating them. The CDR3 has 14 residues. The CDR3 sequence is CASSMDSANTEAFF. The DNA of the CDR3 is TGTGCCAGTAGTATGGACAGCGCGAACACTGAAGCTTTCTTT.

This clone was seen a handful of times. The chain combines TRBV7-2 with TRBJ2-7; the D call may be TRBD1 or TRBD2 (5 bases each). This CDR3 is built from 19 residues. Germline V CDR1 and CDR2: SGHTA, FQGNSA. The V end lost 1 base, the J end lost 3 bases, and 25 bases lay between the germline ends. The CDR3 loop is CASSLVRAGLGRSVYEQYF. The CDR3, as DNA: TGTGCCAGCAGCTTAGTAAGGGCAGGGCTGGGGAGATCAGTCTACGAGCAGTACTTC.

This chain joins TRBV5-1 and TRBJ2-3; maybe TRBD2 (5 bases). CDR1 is SGHRS and CDR2 is YFSETQ in the germline V gene. CDR3 length: 13 residues. V was shortened by 4 bases and J by 6 bases, with 12 bases between the two germline ends. CDR3 in DNA: TGCGCCAGCAGCAAGGCGGGTGCGGATACGCAGTATTTT. Its protein product is CASSKAGADTQYF.

V and J are TRBV7-2 and TRBJ2-3; 8 bases map to TRBD2. Germline V gene lookup returns CDR1 SGHTA and CDR2 FQGNSA. Losses at the gene ends were 1 base for V and 7 bases for J; bases not matched to a gene: 10. The CDR3 totals 16 residues. Written as DNA, the CDR3 is TGTGCCAGCAGCTTAGGTGTCGGGGGGGCCCTATATACGCAGTATTTT. It codes for CASSLGVGGALYTQYF.

The genes are TRBV3-1 (or the pseudogene TRBV3-2) and TRBJ2-7, with D tentatively TRBD1 (5 bases). The V and J ends lost 6 bases and 4 bases respectively, with 7 bases between them. From germline, CDR1 is LGHDT and CDR2 YNNKEL (reference sequence). The CDR3 is 11 amino acids. Written as DNA, the CDR3 is TGTGCCAGCAGGGGGCTTTACGAGCAGTACTTC. Protein sequence: CASRGLYEQYF.